This T cell receptor beta chain is drawn from a study of persistence of HIV-infected CD4 T cells (dated by TCRdb to the early 2020s). About the study as a whole: The study isolated CMV- and HIV-1 Gag-responding CD4+ T cells from ART-treated individuals to examine antigen-driven clonal expansion of HIV-1-infected cells. Participants had been on suppressive ART for a median of 8 years. Peripheral blood samples of up to about 180 mL were collected at multiple time points, except for two participants, who underwent leukapheresis at a single time point. Proviral sequencing was used to assess clonality among infected cells, whereas TCRbeta sequencing gauged the clonality of all cells within each sorted population. For the TCR cluster analysis across participants, 8 or 9 participants were included for CMV and 6 or 7 participants for Gag. What the research found in general, with its limitations: Within the same sorted populations, TCR oligoclonality correlated with proviral oligoclonality. Few individuals were included in the study, and only a limited range of antigens was tested. TCRbeta richness in CMV- and Gag-responding cells was significantly lower than in anti-CD3/anti-CD28-responding cells; CMV-responding cells had higher oligoclonality than CD3/CD28-stimulated and Gag-responding cells. Enrichment of degenerate expanded CDR3beta sequences was found in antigen-responding cells, suggesting convergent selection of CD4+ responses to CMV and Gag. Bulk TCR analyses could not be restricted to the rare CMV-responding cells that actually carried HIV-1 proviruses.

The CDR3 holds 15 amino acids from the cysteine to the phenylalanine. Of the read, only the CDR3 DNA is kept; its 45 bases are in frame from base 1. The immunoSEQ hsTCRB assay version 4 in survey mode was used to sequence TCRbeta repertoires from genomic DNA. Genomic DNA was diluted to about 10 ng/uL, using up to roughly 1 ug per sample for TCRbeta sequencing. The published analysis was carried out like this. Analysis of the TCRbeta data was done in ImmunoSeq Analyzer 3.0, and diversity was computed on productive nucleotide rearrangements. The improved Chao index was used to estimate lower-bound TCR diversity, and the Gini coefficient was used to estimate clonality using the Immunarch R package. Different nucleotide rearrangements encoding the same CDR3beta amino acid sequence were treated as distinct clonotypes. Differential abundance analysis identified TCRbeta sequences significantly enriched in antigen-responding cells relative to anti-CD3/anti-CD28-activated cells. Using predicted peptide-MHC specificity as the basis, GLIPH2 grouped TCRs into clusters, both for each participant individually and for the merged data sets that combined participants. The table was pulled from immuneACCESS by TCRdb, which kept in-frame rearrangements only. Such tables lose some clones; where checked, under half of the loss comes from unresolved V genes, and the rest has no known cause. The V and J calls and clone size were taken over from that table, and D and trimming were inferred from the DNA. Recorded for this sample are about 41,000 clones; around three quarters of them occurred a single time. Approximately 15% of the sample is taken by the ten largest.

Remarks on this clone: The specificity of this receptor is unknown. Nothing much larger sits one base from this clone, and base qualities are not available.

Taken with the paper, the label for treatment or condition translates to: suppressive antiretroviral therapy. A pool of overlapping 15-mer peptides from HIV-1 Gag, at 1 ug per peptide per mL, was used to stimulate the cells. Nonresponding CD40L-negative CD69-negative CD45RO-high memory CD4+ T cells were sorted as memory populations depleted of antigen-responding cells. HIV-1-infected adults in whom suppressive ART had been started during chronic infection were enrolled as participants. Plasma HIV-1 RNA had been undetectable (below 50 copies/mL) in participants for at least 4 years. To be included, participants needed a CD4+ T cell count above 400 cells/uL and a positive CMV serology. Before stimulation, PBMCs were isolated using density centrifugation and then depleted of CD8+ T cells. For approximately 17 hours, CD8-depleted PBMCs were stimulated with anti-CD28/CD49d costimulation, a CD40-blocking antibody, and enfuvirtide, which was added to prevent new infections. Cells were sorted on a Beckman Coulter MoFlo Legacy or XDP sorter, with propidium iodide excluding dead cells. Genomic DNA was extracted using the QIAamp DNA Mini Kit for samples with more than one million cells and using the Quick-DNA Microprep Kit for all other samples.

The source material was CD4+ T cells sorted from PBMCs after roughly 18-hour stimulation, sampled from a patient who received antiretroviral therapy. The sample's cell subset or site label is to be understood as: CD40L-CD69- CD45RO-high memory CD4 T cells not responding to Gag peptides. The V and J genes are TRBV21-1 and TRBJ1-1. TRBV21-1 counts as a pseudogene. This receptor was obtained from an adult man with HIV who was CMV-seropositive. For the CDR3, the sequence is CASQLESDLNTEAFF. In nucleotide form, the sequence is TGTGCCAGCCAATTAGAGTCAGATCTGAACACTGAAGCTTTCTTT.